The entry that follows covers one T cell receptor beta chain sequence. With V trimmed by 7 bases and J by 1 base, 10 bases remained unmatched. The CDR3 contains 16 residues. CDR1 and CDR2 from the germline V gene are SNHLY and FYNNEI. These data come from a study of cytomegalovirus exposure and HLA in healthy donors. PCR used 60 Vbeta primers and 13 Jbeta primers. The repertoire was sequenced with immunoSEQ multiplex PCR; TCRdb's copy has only in-frame clones and lacks some. There are roughly 130,000 clones in the sample; 75% to 85% occur only once, and 1% lies in the top ten. The source material was PBMCs. This receptor was obtained from a man in his forties or fifties in good health and CMV-seronegative. V gene TRBV2 combines with J gene TRBJ2-7; TRBD2 agrees at 10 bases. DNA for the CDR3: TGTGCCAGCAAGCAATCCGCTAGCGGGAGTTCCTACGAGCAGTACTTC. It translates to CASKQSASGSSYEQYF.